This TCR beta chain was found in a study of technical replicates of blood from a few donors (dated by TCRdb to about 2017). Worth noting for this clone: The specificity of this receptor is unknown. Qualities for individual bases were not recorded, and no much larger clone is one base off.

Trimming removed 6 bases from V and 3 bases from J; the gene matches leave 8 bases unexplained. As encoded in the germline V gene, CDR1 is MNHNS while CDR2 is SASEGT. The CDR3 spans 15 residues, from the cysteine through the phenylalanine. The DNA shown is the 45-base CDR3, in frame from base 1. Library preparation was by the immunoSEQ multiplex PCR assay. This immuneACCESS table, as held by TCRdb, lists in-frame sequences with V and J called but not all clones. Of the missing ones, under half trace to an unresolved V gene in checked studies; the others have no known cause. Counted in this sample were approximately 100,000 clones; 90% to 96% of them appeared once. Jointly, the top ten make up 0.2% to 0.25% of the sample.

The sequence derives from a human donor in good health. The chain is encoded by TRBV6-1 joined to TRBJ2-1, with 7 central nucleotides matching TRBD1. Sequencing was done on a sample of T cells isolated from PBMCs. The CDR3 protein is CASRIWTGSYNEQFF. The bases read TGTGCCAGCAGGATTTGGACAGGTAGCTACAATGAGCAGTTCTTC.